Described below is a single T cell receptor (beta chain) sequence and its context. Its antigen remains unknown. A much larger clone differs from this one at a single base, so this may be a read error. This sample was taken from a study of T cells after yellow fever vaccination. The study, taken as a whole, reports: High-abundance clonotypes from the bulk population could contaminate FACS-sorted repertoires. Across the CD4 and CD8 compartments, a small share of clonotypes was present in both. Post-booster samples contained most primary-vaccination clones (around 96% CD4, roughly 88% CD8).

The CDR3 loop spans 13 amino acids. V dropped 7 bases and J dropped 5; count of bases not matched to a gene: 9. Germline V gene data show CDR1 as SQVTM and CDR2 as ANQGSEA. The authors made TCR cDNA by 5'RACE template switching, adding a universal primer site and UMIs. One entry per CDR3 protein results from TCRdb running MiXCR on the 5' RACE reads. The repertoire includes around 140,000 distinct CDR3 sequences, 7.7% of them detected once, and roughly 0.76% sits in the top ten. The sample in question was CD4+ T cells sorted from PBMCs, obtained 5 days after the yellow fever booster vaccination. The V call is TRBV29-1, the J call TRBJ2-3, with 7 nucleotides matching TRBD2. This sequence originates from a man under 40 who received the YFV17D yellow fever vaccine. The DNA of the CDR3 is TGCAGCGCCGATCGGGGGGTCATAGATACGCAGTATTTT. It is translated as CSADRGVIDTQYF.